These T cell receptor beta chains were read from a single sample in a study of beta chain features in type 1 diabetes. Clones were read by immunoSEQ multiplex PCR, and TCRdb kept only the in-frame ones, dropping some. The table has 250,000 to 300,000 clones, under 8.5% seen once. The sequenced sample was central memory CD4+ T cells from blood. The receptor source for this set is a woman younger than 35 in good health. Both conserved end residues are part of each CDR3. The D gene is left open where the match is weak. Clone size appears in some rows only: once, few, many, or a class for an expanded clone.

d_gene,j_gene,v_gene,abundance,CDR3nt,CDR3aa
.,TRBJ2-5,TRBV19,.,TGTGCCAGTAGTTTGCCGGGATCGGACCAAGAGACCCAGTACTTC,CASSLPGSDQETQYF
.,TRBJ2-3,TRBV2,many,TGTGCCAGCAGTGTCGGCGGCTCCACAGATACGCAGTATTTT,CASSVGGSTDTQYF
TRBD1,TRBJ2-5,TRBV4-2,.,TGTGCCAGCAGCCAAGCGGTTTCCGCGACAGGGGGCGCAAAGACCCAGTACTTC,CASSQAVSATGGAKTQYF
.,TRBJ2-5,TRBV9,.,TGTGCCAGCGCAAGAGGGGGAAATCAAGAGACCCAGTACTTC,CASARGGNQETQYF
TRBD2,TRBJ2-1,TRBV7-3,.,TGTGCCAGCAGCTTGGGGCTAGCGGGAGCGCCTGAGCAGTTCTTC,CASSLGLAGAPEQFF
TRBD2,TRBJ2-1,TRBV7-2,.,TGTGCCAGCAGCCAAGGGACTAGGGTAGGTGAGCAGTTCTTC,CASSQGTRVGEQFF
TRBD1,TRBJ1-2,TRBV6-4,.,TGTGCCAGCAGGGCCGGGACAGGGGAAGGCTACACCTTC,CASRAGTGEGYTF
TRBD2,TRBJ2-3,TRBV13,.,TGTGCCAGCAGCTCCCCTCGGGGGGGAGTTAGGGATACGCAGTATTTT,CASSSPRGGVRDTQYF
.,TRBJ1-3,TRBV29-1,few,TGCAGCGTTGGAAACACCTCTGGAAACACCATATATTTT,CSVGNTSGNTIYF
TRBD1,TRBJ1-2,TRBV2,.,TGTGCCAGCAGACCACAGGGGGACTATGGCTACACCTTC,CASRPQGDYGYTF
.,TRBJ2-5,TRBV7-3,few,TGTGCCAGCAGCTTCCGGGTTCAAGAGACCCAGTACTTC,CASSFRVQETQYF
.,TRBJ1-5,TRBV30,.,TGTGCCTGGAGTAGTAAACCGGGACCCAGCAATCAGCCCCAGCATTTT,CAWSSKPGPSNQPQHF
.,TRBJ1-2,TRBV12-2,many,TGTGCAAGTCGCTTAGTTGGTAGTGAACTTAGCTACACCTTC,CASRLVGSELSYTF
TRBD1,TRBJ2-4,TRBV5-6,.,TGTGCCAGCAGCTTAAATACAGGGGGGAACGCAATTGACATTCAGTACTTC,CASSLNTGGNAIDIQYF
TRBD2,TRBJ2-1,TRBV14,few,TGTGCCAGCAGCCAAGGGGGAGGGAAGTCCTACAATGAGCAGTTCTTC,CASSQGGGKSYNEQFF
.,TRBJ2-1,TRBV5-6,.,TGTGCCAGCAGCCGCCGGGACTCCTCTTGGAATGAGCAGTTCTTC,CASSRRDSSWNEQFF
TRBD2,TRBJ2-1,TRBV5-4,few,TGTGCCAGCAGAAAGGGGACTAGCGGTGGGAGGGGCAATGAGCAGTTCTTC,CASRKGTSGGRGNEQFF
.,TRBJ2-4,TRBV28,few,TGTGCCAGCAGTTCTATCATTGACGGAGCCAAAAACATTCAGTACTTC,CASSSIIDGAKNIQYF
.,TRBJ1-2,TRBV7-9,.,TGTGCCAGCAGCATACTATGGGACGGCTATGGCTACACCTTC,CASSILWDGYGYTF
.,TRBJ1-2,TRBV5-1,.,TGCGCCAGCAGCTTGTTACCGCTCTATGGCTACACCTTC,CASSLLPLYGYTF
TRBD2,TRBJ2-3,TRBV5-4,few,TGTGCCAGCAGCCGCCGACTAGCGGGCAACACAGATACGCAGTATTTT,CASSRRLAGNTDTQYF
.,TRBJ1-3,TRBV14,many,TGTGCCAGCAGCCAAGTAGGTCTCTCCATATATTTT,CASSQVGLSIYF
.,TRBJ2-1,TRBV7-2,few,TGTGCCAGCAGCTTTGCCAAAGGTTACGAGCAGTTCTTC,CASSFAKGYEQFF
.,TRBJ2-5,TRBV25-1,few,TGTGCCAGCAGTGAACGATTAGCTGTGGGTATTCAGTACTTC,CASSERLAVGIQYF
.,TRBJ2-4,TRBV7-2,.,TGTGCCAGCAGCGTCGGACAGGGAGGGAACATTCAGTACTTC,CASSVGQGGNIQYF
.,TRBJ2-1,TRBV5-1,few,TGCGCCAGCAGCTTGCCATCACCCCGGGACTACAATGAGCAGTTCTTC,CASSLPSPRDYNEQFF
.,TRBJ2-7,TRBV13,.,TGTGCCAGCACCAAATTGGGAGACCCCTACGAGCAGTACTTC,CASTKLGDPYEQYF
.,TRBJ1-4,TRBV7-9,many,TGTGCCAGCAGCTCGATCCGTGGCGAAAAACTGTTTTTT,CASSSIRGEKLFF
TRBD1,TRBJ1-1,TRBV29-1,few,TGCAGCGTCGGGGGACAGGGAGGGGACACTGAAGCTTTCTTT,CSVGGQGGDTEAFF
.,TRBJ1-2,TRBV5-1,.,TGCGCCAGCAGCTTGAGCCCCAGGGAGGATGGCTACACCTTC,CASSLSPREDGYTF
.,TRBJ2-1,TRBV4-3,.,TGCGCCAGCAGCCGGTGGGGGAAGGACAATGAGCAGTTCTTC,CASSRWGKDNEQFF
TRBD1,TRBJ1-1,TRBV30,few,TGTGCCTGGGTGGGACAGGGGGCGAGGACTGAAGCTTTCTTT,CAWVGQGARTEAFF
TRBD1,TRBJ2-7,TRBV6-6,few,TGTGCCAGCAGTCGGAAAGGGACAGGGCTCGACGAGCAGTACTTC,CASSRKGTGLDEQYF
.,TRBJ2-7,TRBV7-2,few,TGTGCCAGCAGCTCCTGGACTAACGAGCAGTACTTC,CASSSWTNEQYF
.,TRBJ2-5,TRBV7-8,.,TGTGCCAGCAGCTTAGGGGGGGACGGAGGGCAAGAGACCCAGTACTTC,CASSLGGDGGQETQYF
TRBD2,TRBJ2-5,TRBV27,.,TGTGCCAGCAGGGAGGGACTAGCTTTTCGGGAGACCCAGTACTTC,CASREGLAFRETQYF
.,TRBJ2-1,TRBV10-3,many,TGTGCCATCCGAGCGGGACAAGATCCCTACAATGAGCAGTTCTTC,CAIRAGQDPYNEQFF
TRBD1,TRBJ1-4,TRBV7-9,few,TGTGCCAGCAGCTTACCCGCAGGGGGGGCTAATGAAAAACTGTTTTTT,CASSLPAGGANEKLFF
TRBD1,TRBJ1-5,TRBV5-6,few,TGTGCCAGCAGTTCGACAGGGGACAACCAGCCCCAGCATTTT,CASSSTGDNQPQHF
.,TRBJ2-3,TRBV14,.,TGTGCCAGCAGCCCCTGGGGGGGGCGCACAGATACGCAGTATTTT,CASSPWGGRTDTQYF
.,TRBJ1-3,TRBV7-9,many,TGTGCCAGCAGCAGGGGCTCTGGAAACACCATATATTTT,CASSRGSGNTIYF
.,TRBJ2-5,TRBV30,.,TGTGCCTGGAGGTCGGGCGGGAAAGAGACCCAGTACTTC,CAWRSGGKETQYF
.,TRBJ2-7,TRBV19,few,TGTGCCAGTAGTATCTCGGGTAATTCCTACGAGCAGTACTTC,CASSISGNSYEQYF
TRBD2,TRBJ2-7,TRBV27,.,TGTGCCAGCAGGATTAGCGGGTCTACCTACGAGCAGTACTTC,CASRISGSTYEQYF
.,TRBJ1-1,TRBV11-1,few,TGTGCCAGCAGCTTAGACGTAATGAACACTGAAGCTTTCTTT,CASSLDVMNTEAFF
.,TRBJ1-5,TRBV7-9,.,TGTGCCAGCAGCTCCGAGGGGGGCTTCAATCAGCCCCAGCATTTT,CASSSEGGFNQPQHF
.,TRBJ2-6,TRBV5-1,few,TGCGCCAGCAGCCCGGGCAACTCTGGGGCCAACGTCCTGACTTTC,CASSPGNSGANVLTF
.,TRBJ2-7,TRBV2,.,TGTGCCGGATCGCACGGGCCTAGGGAGCAGTACTTC,CAGSHGPREQYF
.,TRBJ2-1,TRBV7-2,many,TGTGCCAGCAGCTTAGGATCTAGTCGGGCCTACAATGAGCAGTTCTTC,CASSLGSSRAYNEQFF
.,TRBJ1-5,TRBV4-3,.,TGCGCCAGCGCCCAGGGCCACCGACAGCCCCAGCATTTT,CASAQGHRQPQHF
.,TRBJ1-5,TRBV4-3,few,TGCGCCAGCAGCCAGGCGATTAGCAATCAGCCCCAGCATTTT,CASSQAISNQPQHF
.,TRBJ1-1,TRBV5-4,.,TGTGCCAGCAGCTTTGACGTCCGGGTGAACACTGAAGCTTTCTTT,CASSFDVRVNTEAFF
.,TRBJ2-5,TRBV4-3,.,TGCGCCAGCAGCCAGGGAGTGTTGTTGGAGACCCAGTACTTC,CASSQGVLLETQYF
.,TRBJ2-6,TRBV25-1,.,TGTGCCAGCCGTCGTCGGGGCTCTGGGGCCAACGTCCTGACTTTC,CASRRRGSGANVLTF
.,TRBJ2-7,TRBV2,few,TGTGCCAGCAGTGTACGCGAGCAGTACTTC,CASSVREQYF